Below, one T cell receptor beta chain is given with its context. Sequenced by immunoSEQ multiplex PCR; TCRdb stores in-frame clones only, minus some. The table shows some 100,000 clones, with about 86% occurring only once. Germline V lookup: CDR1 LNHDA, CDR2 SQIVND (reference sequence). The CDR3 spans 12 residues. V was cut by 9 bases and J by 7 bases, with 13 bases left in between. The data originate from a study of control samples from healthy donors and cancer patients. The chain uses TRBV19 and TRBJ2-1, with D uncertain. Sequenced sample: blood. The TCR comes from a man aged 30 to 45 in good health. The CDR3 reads CASSDLDNEQFF. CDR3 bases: TGTGCCAGCTCCGACCTAGATAATGAGCAGTTCTTC. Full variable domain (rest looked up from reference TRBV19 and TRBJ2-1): DGGITQSPKYLFRKEGQNVTLSCEQNLNHDAMYWYRQDPGQGLRLIYYSQIVNDFQKGDIAEGYSVSREKKESFPLTVTSAQKNPTAFYLCASSDLDNEQFFGPGTRLTVL.